Following are 21 T cell receptor beta chains from one sample sequenced in a study of shared clonotypes between healthy human individuals. This table comes from immunoSEQ multiplex PCR, and its TCRdb copy is limited to in-frame clones, with some not included. The repertoire includes around 2.1 million clones, 90% to 97% of them detected once, and roughly 0.13% sits in the top ten. Specimen: naive CD4+ T cells sorted from blood. Subset meaning: CD45RA+ positively selected. The receptors derive from a man aged 18 to 29 in good health.

This chain links TRBV11-2 with TRBJ2-1; D could derive from TRBD1 or TRBD2 (5 bases each). Per the germline V gene, CDR1 is SGHAT and CDR2 is FQNNGV. The CDR3 runs to 13 residues. Trimming stripped 5 bases from V and 9 bases from J, with 14 bases between. CDR3 residues: CASSIRDGVEQFF. As DNA, the CDR3 is TGTGCCAGCAGCATACGGGACGGGGTTGAGCAGTTCTTC. Using reference TRBV11-2 and TRBJ2-1 for the parts outside the CDR3, the full variable domain is EAGVAQSPRYKIIEKRQSVAFWCNPISGHATLYWYQQILGQGPKLLIQFQNNGVVDDSQLPKDRFSAERLKGVDSTLKIQPAKLEDSAVYLCASSIRDGVEQFFGPGTRLTVL.

Turning to this clone: A junction boundary mismatches the germline segment, possibly from a read error. The chain links TRBV5-1 to TRBJ1-3, with a tentative D call TRBD1 (5 bases). The V gene's germline CDR1 is SGHRS and CDR2 YFSETQ. The CDR3 totals 15 residues. The CDR3: CASRLEGNSGNTIYF. Written as DNA, the CDR3 is TGCGCCAGCAGGTTGGAGGGGAACTCGGGAAACACCATATATTTT.

The rearrangement joins TRBV19 to TRBJ1-2, with D possibly TRBD1 on 5 matching bases. With 10 bases removed from V and 4 bases from J, the gap between germline ends came to 19 bases. CDR1 and CDR2 from the germline V gene are LNHDA and SQIVND (reference sequence). The CDR3 consists of 14 residues. CDR3: CATKGTPQAYGYTF. The CDR3 nucleotides are TGTGCCACCAAAGGGACTCCCCAAGCCTATGGCTACACCTTC.

About this clone itself: This same CDR3 is encoded by further DNA sequences in the sample. V usage is TRBV6-5 and J usage is TRBJ2-3, with D tentatively TRBD2 (5 bases). V shed 0 bases and J shed 0 bases, with 7 bases lying between them. This CDR3 is built from 15 residues. Germline V gene sequence: CDR1 MNHEY, CDR2 SVGAGI. DNA for the CDR3: TGTGCCAGCAGTTACTCGGGAGTGAGCACAGATACGCAGTATTTT. Translated: CASSYSGVSTDTQYF.

The J gene is TRBJ1-1, the V gene TRBV18, with TRBD1 as a possible D gene (5 bases). The CDR3 is 15 amino acids. The ends were cut back, 3 bases at V and 3 bases at J, with 14 bases in the middle. Germline V gives CDR1 KGHSH, CDR2 LQKENI. The CDR3 DNA reads as TGTGCCAGCTCACCTTTCAGAGGGGTCGACACTGAAGCTTTCTTT. Translating gives CASSPFRGVDTEAFF.

This clone was found once. The chain links TRBV19 to TRBJ2-7, with D perhaps matching TRBD2 (5 bases). CDR1 and CDR2 from the germline V gene are LNHDA and SQIVND (reference sequence). V lost 3 bases and J 3 bases, leaving 9 bases between the germline ends. The CDR3 consists of 13 residues. CDR3 protein: CASSILSGYEQYF. CDR3 bases: TGTGCCAGTAGTATTTTGAGCGGCTACGAGCAGTACTTC.

CDR3 sequence (DNA): TGTGCCAGCTCAGCGGGAGCTGGGTACAATGAGCAGTTCTTC. This encodes CASSAGAGYNEQFF. This sequence joins TRBV18 and TRBJ2-1; TRBD2 aligns across 7 bases. Per the germline V gene, CDR1 is KGHSH and CDR2 is LQKENI. This CDR3 comprises 14 residues. V was pared by 5 bases and J by 4 bases, with 5 bases of the junction left unmatched.

The chain uses TRBV5-5 and TRBJ1-1; D uncertain. The CDR3 has 11 residues. Per the germline V gene, CDR1 is SGHKS and CDR2 is YYEKEE (reference sequence). V was pared by 3 bases and J by 4 bases, with 4 bases between. The CDR3 loop is CASSWSTEAFF. The DNA of the CDR3 is TGTGCCAGCAGCTGGTCCACTGAAGCTTTCTTT.

A note on this clone: The same CDR3 also results from other DNA sequences found in this sample. This chain joins TRBV30 and TRBJ1-3, with no clear D. This CDR3 is built from 11 residues. V gave up 2 bases and J gave up 4 bases, with 3 bases separating them. CDR1 GTSNPN and CDR2 SVGIG come from the germline V gene (reference sequence). CDR3 region: CAWSLGNTIYF. The CDR3 DNA is TGTGCCTGGAGTTTAGGAAACACCATATATTTT.

J is TRBJ2-2 and V is TRBV10-1; 7 nucleotides match TRBD1. The CDR3 consists of 13 residues. With 9 bases clipped from V and 7 bases from J, the junction kept 8 bases outside the gene matches. CDR1 and CDR2 from the germline V gene are WNHNN and SYGVQD (reference sequence). The CDR3 loop reads CASRQGSLGELFF. DNA of the CDR3: TGCGCCAGTAGACAGGGCAGCCTCGGGGAGCTGTTTTTT.

The chain joins TRBV9 to TRBJ2-5, with TRBD2 as a possible D gene (6 bases). There are 12 residues in the CDR3. Germline lookup yields CDR1 SGDLS and CDR2 YYNGEE. Trimming pared 4 bases from V and 5 bases from J, leaving 9 bases between. CDR3 region: CASSSGRETQYF. The CDR3 nucleotides read TGTGCCAGCAGCTCGGGGAGGGAGACCCAGTACTTC. The full variable domain, with the rest looked up from reference TRBV9 and TRBJ2-5, is DSGVTQTPKHLITATGQRVTLRCSPRSGDLSVYWYQQSLDQGLQFLIQYYNGEERAKGNILERFSAQQFPDLHSELNLSSLELGDSALYFCASSSGRETQYFGPGTRLLVL.

This chain uses TRBV4-3 with TRBJ1-2; a possible D gene is TRBD1 (6 bases). Trimming removed 0 bases from V and 5 bases from J, with 13 bases in between. This CDR3 has 15 residues. From germline, CDR1 is LGHNA and CDR2 YSLEER. In nucleotides, the CDR3 is TGCGCCAGCAGCCAAGACTCCGGGACAAGTTATGGCTACACCTTC. Protein: CASSQDSGTSYGYTF.

Of note for this clone: At the DNA level, this CDR3 is encoded by other sequences in the same sample as well. The chain employs TRBV6-5 and TRBJ2-3, with 7 bases aligning to TRBD1. The germline V gene has CDR1 MNHEY and CDR2 SVGAGI. The V gene end was trimmed by 5 bases and the J gene end by 0 bases; junction bases not matched to a gene: 2. The CDR3 covers 14 residues. The CDR3 DNA sequence: TGTGCCAGCAGTCCAGGGGGTAGCACAGATACGCAGTATTTT. This codes for CASSPGGSTDTQYF.

The gene calls are TRBV25-1 and TRBJ2-7; D not certain. Germline V CDR1 and CDR2: MGHDK, SYGVNS. The germline V and J ends were trimmed by 9 bases and 5 bases, with 14 bases remaining between them. This CDR3 has 12 amino acids. Here the CDR3 reads CASVKEGHEQYF. CDR3 nucleotides: TGTGCCAGTGTAAAAGAAGGGCACGAGCAGTACTTC.

The J gene is TRBJ2-2, the V gene TRBV28; possibly TRBD1 for D (5 bases). The V end was cut by 7 bases, the J end by 0 bases, with 12 bases between. Germline loops: CDR1 MDHEN, CDR2 SYDVKM. The CDR3 spans 15 residues. The CDR3 bases are TGTGCCAGCAAAGGGCAGGGTGCGAACACCGGGGAGCTGTTTTTT. Its translation: CASKGQGANTGELFF. Using reference TRBV28 and TRBJ2-2 for the parts outside the CDR3, the full variable domain is DVKVTQSSRYLVKRTGEKVFLECVQDMDHENMFWYRQDPGLGLRLIYFSYDVKMKEKGDIPEGYSVSREKKERFSLILESASTNQTSMYLCASKGQGANTGELFFGEGSRLTVL.

In its sample, this clone was seen once. The rearrangement links TRBV5-6 to TRBJ1-3; 7 positions agree with TRBD1. Germline values: CDR1 SGHDT, CDR2 YYEEEE. The CDR3 length is 15 residues. V lost 6 bases and J lost 0; bases outside the gene matches: 6. CDR3 amino acids: CASNLRQGSGNTIYF. Written as DNA, the CDR3 is TGTGCCAGCAACCTAAGACAGGGCTCTGGAAACACCATATATTTT.

On this clone itself: This sample includes further DNA sequences coding for the same CDR3. The chain employs TRBV29-1 and TRBJ1-2; a weak D match, TRBD1 (5 bases). Trimming removed 3 bases at V and 7 bases at J, with 9 bases between. The CDR3 covers 11 residues. CDR1 SQVTM and CDR2 ANQGSEA come from the germline V gene. The CDR3 region has the DNA TGCAGCGTTGAGCAGGGCTCTGGCTACACCTTC. Amino acid sequence: CSVEQGSGYTF.

The chain has TRBV29-1 and TRBJ2-1, with TRBD2 matching 7 bases. The CDR3 spans 13 residues. The germline V gene has CDR1 SQVTM and CDR2 ANQGSEA. The J segment lost 6 bases and the V segment lost 4 bases, leaving 6 bases of the junction unmatched. Written as DNA, the CDR3 is TGCAGCGTTGGGGGGGGATCGGTCAATGAGCAGTTCTTC. It codes for CSVGGGSVNEQFF.

The chain couples TRBV10-3 to TRBJ1-1; unclear D gene. The V end lost 6 bases, the J end lost 0 bases, and 11 bases lay between the germline ends. CDR1 ENHRY and CDR2 SYGVKD come from the germline V gene. This CDR3 has 14 residues. CDR3 DNA: TGTGCCATCAGGGGCCCCCAGGTGAACACTGAAGCTTTCTTT. It encodes CAIRGPQVNTEAFF.

V and J are TRBV9 and TRBJ2-5, with 8 bases matching TRBD2. J lost 2 bases, V lost 0 bases, and 6 bases had no gene match. Germline V CDR1 and CDR2: SGDLS, YYNGEE. CDR3 length: 16 amino acids. CDR3 loop: CASSVGSAGVQETQYF. The CDR3 DNA follows: TGTGCCAGCAGCGTAGGTTCAGCGGGGGTTCAAGAGACCCAGTACTTC.

As regards this clone: Other DNA sequences from this sample encode an identical CDR3 as well. The chain combines TRBV9 with TRBJ2-1; 7 bases fit TRBD2. From germline, CDR1 is SGDLS and CDR2 YYNGEE. After removal of 0 bases from V and 0 bases from J, the junction contained 3 bases not matched to a gene. The CDR3 totals 16 residues. CDR3 residues: CASSVAGGSSYNEQFF. Written as DNA, the CDR3 is TGTGCCAGCAGCGTAGCGGGGGGAAGCTCCTACAATGAGCAGTTCTTC. The full variable domain, its missing parts supplied by reference TRBV9 and TRBJ2-1, is DSGVTQTPKHLITATGQRVTLRCSPRSGDLSVYWYQQSLDQGLQFLIQYYNGEERAKGNILERFSAQQFPDLHSELNLSSLELGDSALYFCASSVAGGSSYNEQFFGPGTRLTVL.